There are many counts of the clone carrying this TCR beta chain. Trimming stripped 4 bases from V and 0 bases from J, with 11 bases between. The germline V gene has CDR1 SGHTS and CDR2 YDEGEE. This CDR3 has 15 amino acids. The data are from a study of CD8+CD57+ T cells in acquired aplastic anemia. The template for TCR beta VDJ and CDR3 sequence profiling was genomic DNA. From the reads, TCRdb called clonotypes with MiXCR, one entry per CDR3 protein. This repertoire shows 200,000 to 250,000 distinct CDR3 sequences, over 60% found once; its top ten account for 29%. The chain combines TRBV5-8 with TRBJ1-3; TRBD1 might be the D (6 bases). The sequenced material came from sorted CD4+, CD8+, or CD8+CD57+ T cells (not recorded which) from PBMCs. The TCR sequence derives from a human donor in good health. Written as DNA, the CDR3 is TGTGCCAGCAGCGCCGGGACAAGCTCTGGAAACACCATATATTTT. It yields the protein CASSAGTSSGNTIYF. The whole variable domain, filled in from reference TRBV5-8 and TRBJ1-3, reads EAGVTQSPTHLIKTRGQQATLRCSPISGHTSVYWYQQALGLGLQFLLWYDEGEERNRGNFPPRFSGRQFPNYSSELNVNALELEDSALYLCASSAGTSSGNTIYFGEGSWLTVV.